This T cell receptor (beta chain) derives from a study of blood T cell repertoires in COVID-19. About the study: Sources were T cells, B-cell-depleted T cells, or PBMCs; the material itself was cDNA or gDNA.

Original analysis: Reference gene primer amplification in the assay estimated nucleated cell counts. TCRdb keeps only in-frame clones here, not all; method: immunoSEQ multiplex PCR. The D gene and trimming were derived from the DNA, and the V and J assignments and clone size from that table. The sample has around 300,000 clones; roughly nine tenths are singletons. In terms of age and location, participants ranged from roughly 18 to 90 years and lived in under 30 US areas. CDR3 length: 13 residues. With 5 bases clipped from V and 2 bases from J, the junction kept 3 bases outside the gene matches. The germline V gene encodes CDR1 PRHDT and CDR2 FYEKMQ (reference sequence).

The sequence derives from a woman aged 18-29 years who had recovered from COVID-19. Material: PBMCs or T cells enriched from blood (not recorded which). This chain connects TRBV13 to TRBJ2-7; 7 nucleotides agree with TRBD1. This chain's CDR3 is CASSPQGAYEQYF. CDR3 DNA: TGTGCCAGCAGCCCGCAGGGGGCCTACGAGCAGTACTTC.